The 24 T cell receptor beta chains listed next were all sequenced from one sample in a study of blood T cell repertoires in COVID-19. Sequencing used immunoSEQ multiplex PCR; TCRdb keeps in-frame clones, though not all of them. The sample includes fewer than 200,000 clones, 70% to 90% of them seen just once. The specimen sequenced was peripheral blood. The origin of the receptors is a man aged 60 to 69 who had recovered from COVID-19.

Here the CDR3 DNA reads TGTGCCACCAGCAGAGGTCCAGGTTTTTCCCAAGCTTTCTTT. It specifies CATSRGPGFSQAFF. The chain recombines TRBV15 with TRBJ1-1; unclear D gene. The V end lost 1 base, the J end lost 9 bases, and 15 bases lay between the germline ends. The CDR3 spans 14 residues. The V gene's germline CDR1 is LNHNV and CDR2 YYDKDF (reference sequence).

The V gene is TRBV5-1, the J gene TRBJ2-7, with 8 bases lining up with TRBD1. The CDR3 loop spans 16 amino acids. The J segment lost 0 bases and the V segment lost 5 bases, leaving 10 bases of the junction unmatched. Germline loops: CDR1 SGHRS, CDR2 YFSETQ. CDR3 nucleotides: TGCGCCAGCAGAGCATATGGACAGGGAAGCTCCTACGAGCAGTACTTC. Encoded protein: CASRAYGQGSSYEQYF.

V is TRBV27 and J is TRBJ2-5, with D hard to call. The length of the CDR3 is 15 residues. In germline, CDR1 is MNHEY, CDR2 SMNVEV (reference sequence). The V end was cut by 3 bases, the J end by 2 bases, with 13 bases between. Here the CDR3 reads CASSFQPGSQETQYF. The CDR3 bases are TGTGCCAGCAGTTTCCAGCCGGGTTCTCAAGAGACCCAGTACTTC.

This clone has just one count. The chain combines TRBV18 with TRBJ2-3; 13 bases match TRBD2. Trimming removed 5 bases from V and 1 base from J; junction bases left unmatched: 9. CDR3 size: 18 residues. The V gene's germline CDR1 is KGHSH and CDR2 LQKENI. CDR3 residues: CASSMTSGGLARTDTQYF. DNA for the CDR3: TGTGCCAGCTCAATGACTAGCGGGGGGTTAGCCCGCACAGATACGCAGTATTTT.

The chain couples TRBV10-3 to TRBJ2-3, with TRBD2 matching 15 bases. Germline V gene data show CDR1 as ENHRY and CDR2 as SYGVKD. J was trimmed by 8 bases and V by 3 bases; bases with no gene match: 12. The length of the CDR3 is 18 residues. CDR3 DNA sequence: TGTGCCATCAGTGAAGGACTAGCGGGGGGGGCCGGTCATTTTACGCAGTATTTT. Translation gives CAISEGLAGGAGHFTQYF.

This chain joins TRBV6-5 and TRBJ2-5; D uncertain. V was shortened by 7 bases and J by 3 bases, with 9 bases between the two germline ends. The CDR3 is made up of 12 amino acids. Germline V lookup: CDR1 MNHEY, CDR2 SVGAGI. This CDR3 is CASTTSEETQYF. CDR3 nucleotide sequence: TGTGCCAGCACCACTTCGGAAGAGACCCAGTACTTC.

This rearrangement joins TRBV11-2 to TRBJ2-7; 10 bases fit TRBD2. Germline V CDR1 and CDR2: SGHAT, FQNNGV. V shed 6 bases, J shed 5 bases, and the junction held 7 bases outside the gene matches. The CDR3 length is 14 residues. CDR3 DNA: TGTGCCAGCAGTCTAGGACTAGCGGTCGACGAGCAGTACTTC. This gives the protein CASSLGLAVDEQYF.

The rearrangement uses TRBV4-1 and TRBJ1-3; D not certain. V lost 0 bases, J lost 2 bases, and 11 bases lay in between. The germline V gene has CDR1 MGHRA and CDR2 YSYEKL. This CDR3 spans 16 amino acids. CDR3 coding DNA: TGCGCCAGCAGCCAAGAAGAGACTCGGACTGGAAACACCATATATTTT. Amino acid sequence: CASSQEETRTGNTIYF.

DNA for the CDR3: TGTGCCAGCAGTTTCTCCGGGACAGGGGCCATATATTTT. It yields the protein CASSFSGTGAIYF. The rearrangement joins TRBV27 to TRBJ1-3, with TRBD1 matching over 10 bases. Germline values: CDR1 MNHEY, CDR2 SMNVEV (reference sequence). V dropped 3 bases and J dropped 11; count of bases not matched to a gene: 4. CDR3 length: 13 amino acids.

The chain employs TRBV5-5 and TRBJ2-3; D may be TRBD2 (5 bases). CDR1 and CDR2 from the germline V gene are SGHKS and YYEKEE (reference sequence). The CDR3 runs 17 residues. V gave up 4 bases and J gave up 2 bases, with 20 bases separating them. The CDR3 spells CASSSSSGKWNTDTQYF. The CDR3 DNA reads as TGTGCCAGCAGCAGTTCCTCCGGGAAATGGAACACAGATACGCAGTATTTT. Supplemented by reference TRBV5-5 and TRBJ2-3, the full variable domain reads DAGVTQSPTHLIKTRGQQVTLRCSPISGHKSVSWYQQVLGQGPQFIFQYYEKEERGRGNFPDRFSARQFPNYSSELNVNALLLGDSALYLCASSSSSGKWNTDTQYFGPGTRLTVL.

This chain connects TRBV5-1 to TRBJ1-2; 9 bases map to TRBD1. Trimming at V came to 2 bases and at J to 8 bases, leaving 10 bases not matched to a gene. CDR1 and CDR2 (germline): SGHRS, YFSETQ. This CDR3 contains 15 residues. The CDR3 DNA reads TGCGCCAGCAGCTTTCTACAGGGGGCGAACGGAGGCTACACCTTC. This sequence encodes CASSFLQGANGGYTF.

V usage is TRBV7-2 and J usage is TRBJ1-4, with D maybe TRBD1 (5 bases). CDR3 length equals 13 residues. The V end was cut by 4 bases, the J end by 4 bases, with 7 bases between. CDR1 is SGHTA and CDR2 is FQGNSA in the germline V gene. CDR3 bases: TGTGCCAGCAGCTGGGGGGGTAATGAAAAACTGTTTTTT. This translates into CASSWGGNEKLFF.

In regard to this clone: In the same sample, other DNA sequences code for this CDR3. The chain is built from TRBV18 and TRBJ1-2, with a weak D call TRBD1 (5 bases). The germline gives CDR1 KGHSH, CDR2 LQKENI. This CDR3 is built from 13 residues. Deletions cut 3 bases from V and 4 bases from J, with 9 bases between. The DNA of the CDR3 is TGTGCCAGCTCACCCCCAGGGTCCTATGGCTACACCTTC. It specifies CASSPPGSYGYTF.

The chain has TRBV7-2 and TRBJ2-5; TRBD2 aligns across 13 bases. CDR1 is SGHTA and CDR2 is FQGNSA in the germline V gene. Trimming took 5 bases from V and 5 from J; bases not matched to a gene: 5. The CDR3 sequence is 15 residues long. Here the CDR3 reads CASSQLAGGLETQYF. CDR3 sequence (DNA): TGTGCCAGCAGCCAACTAGCGGGGGGGCTTGAGACCCAGTACTTC.

The chain is built from TRBV18 and TRBJ2-7; TRBD2 matches 13 bases. CDR3 length: 15 residues. Germline V CDR1 and CDR2: KGHSH, LQKENI. V shed 2 bases, J shed 2 bases, and the junction held 0 bases outside the gene matches. DNA for the CDR3: TGTGCCAGCTCACCAACTAGCGGGGGGGCCTACGAGCAGTACTTC. Translated: CASSPTSGGAYEQYF.

The table lists this clone with a count of one. This rearrangement joins TRBV7-9 to TRBJ2-3; the match to TRBD1 covers 7 bases. The CDR3 spans 15 residues. Germline V gene data show CDR1 as SEHNR and CDR2 as FQNEAQ (reference sequence). V shed 5 bases, J shed 3 bases, and the junction held 8 bases outside the gene matches. This chain's CDR3 is CASSEQGWKTDTQYF. CDR3 in DNA: TGTGCCAGCAGCGAACAGGGGTGGAAAACAGATACGCAGTATTTT.

The rearrangement links TRBV24-1 to TRBJ1-1, with D uncertain. CDR1 is KGHDR, CDR2 SFDVKD, per germline. CDR3 length: 16 residues. With 7 bases removed from V and 4 bases from J, the gap between germline ends came to 21 bases. The CDR3 DNA is TGTGCCACCAGGACGGCACAGTTTGGTCTGAGCACTGAAGCTTTCTTT. Protein sequence: CATRTAQFGLSTEAFF.

The chain links TRBV7-3 to TRBJ2-1, with D perhaps TRBD2 (7 bases). CDR1 and CDR2 (germline): SGHTA, FQGTGA. The CDR3 runs 15 residues. V was trimmed by 2 bases and J by 8 bases, leaving 16 bases between them. The CDR3 DNA reads as TGTGCCAGCAGCTTATGGGCGGGGGCCCTCGATGAGCAGTTCTTC. Its protein product is CASSLWAGALDEQFF.

The count of this clone is one. The rearrangement uses TRBV25-1 and TRBJ2-7; TRBD2 matches 8 bases. The CDR3 has 13 amino acids. With 5 bases clipped from V and 5 bases from J, the junction kept 5 bases outside the gene matches. Germline V gene data show CDR1 as MGHDK and CDR2 as SYGVNS. Here the CDR3 reads CASSPAGEHEQYF. The CDR3 nucleotides are TGTGCCAGCAGTCCAGCGGGAGAACACGAGCAGTACTTC.

The rearrangement joins TRBV2 to TRBJ1-5, with 7 bases that match TRBD1. The CDR3 contains 15 residues. V was clipped by 7 bases and J by 1 base; unmatched bases: 7. Germline V gene data show CDR1 as SNHLY and CDR2 as FYNNEI. Here the CDR3 DNA reads TGTGCCAGCATACCGGACAGGCTGAGCAATCAGCCCCAGCATTTT. This sequence encodes CASIPDRLSNQPQHF.

The chain uses TRBV6-5 and TRBJ1-4, with D perhaps TRBD1 (6 bases). The CDR3 is made up of 14 amino acids. Germline values: CDR1 MNHEY, CDR2 SVGAGI. V was trimmed by 0 bases and J by 14 bases, leaving 16 bases between them. CDR3 nucleotides: TGTGCCAGCAGTTACTCGGCAGGGGCAGCTGGGCTGTTTTTT. It translates to CASSYSAGAAGLFF.

The J gene is TRBJ2-5, the V gene TRBV12-3 or TRBV12-4, with 10 bases that match TRBD2. V shed 7 bases, J shed 5 bases, and the junction held 4 bases outside the gene matches. The CDR3 consists of 13 residues. The CDR3 bases are TGTGCCAGCACTCCGACTAGCGGGGAGACCCAGTACTTC. Amino acids: CASTPTSGETQYF.

The chain links TRBV19 to TRBJ2-5; 12 positions agree with TRBD2. This CDR3 has 15 residues. From germline, CDR1 is LNHDA and CDR2 SQIVND (reference sequence). V lost 8 bases and J lost 1; bases outside the gene matches: 5. The CDR3 sequence: CASGGLAGPQETQYF. The CDR3 nucleotides are TGTGCCAGTGGGGGACTAGCGGGTCCCCAAGAGACCCAGTACTTC.

V usage is TRBV10-3 and J usage is TRBJ2-1, with a possible D match to TRBD2 (6 bases). Trimming shortened V by 3 bases and J by 6 bases, and 12 bases separated the two germline ends. Germline V lookup: CDR1 ENHRY, CDR2 SYGVKD. This CDR3 spans 14 amino acids. The CDR3 here is CAISDSGLPNEQFF. CDR3 DNA: TGTGCCATCAGTGACTCTGGACTACCCAATGAGCAGTTCTTC.